This T cell receptor beta chain appears in the sequencing data of a study of T cells in localized non-small cell lung cancer. Overall study findings and caveats: Median 57 top-100 tumor clones were shared with paired adjacent lung. Higher adjacent-lung clonality was associated with shorter survival. Clonality of T cells reached its maximum in uninvolved adjacent lung, surpassing tumor.

Turning to this clone: The antigen remains unidentified.

The method was immunoSEQ multiplex PCR; TCRdb's version includes in-frame clones alone and lacks a portion of them. The data show about 78,000 clones, almost 85% seen once. The receptor's source is a man aged 35 to 70 with stage I lung adenocarcinoma. The sample in question was peripheral blood, obtained before any cancer treatment.

DNA for the CDR3: TGTGCCAGCAGTTTCCGGACCGGAGCTCGGAACACCGGGGAGCTGTTTTTT. As protein: CASSFRTGARNTGELFF. This chain joins TRBV27 and TRBJ2-2; no clear D. The V end was cut by 3 bases, the J end by 1 base, with 15 bases between. The CDR3 is made up of 17 amino acids. CDR1 is MNHEY, CDR2 SMNVEV, per germline (reference sequence).